This T cell receptor (beta chain) was profiled in a study of beta chain features in type 1 diabetes. Expressed TCRB transcripts were sequenced because the entire RNA isolate underwent reverse transcription. The protocol was immunoSEQ multiplex PCR, while the TCRdb copy is restricted to in-frame clones and leaves out a portion. The sample has roughly 500,000 clones; 30% are singletons. The specimen was naive CD4+ T cells from blood. The receptor's source is a man younger than 30 in good health.

As DNA, the CDR3 is TGCGCCAGCAGCTTGGGCCTAGCGGGACGCACAGATACGCAGTATTTT. It yields the protein CASSLGLAGRTDTQYF. This sequence joins TRBV5-1 and TRBJ2-3; 9 nucleotides align to TRBD2. This CDR3 has 16 amino acids. The trim removed 0 bases at V and 1 base at J, leaving 3 bases unmatched. Germline values: CDR1 SGHRS, CDR2 YFSETQ.